The sequence of this TCR beta chain was determined in a study of radiotherapy plus CTLA-4 blockade in lung cancer. For the study at large: Objective responses were observed in approximately 20% of patients, and disease control was achieved by 30% to 35%. Overall study findings and caveats: In blood, tumor-derived TCR clones expanded after radiotherapy plus ipilimumab. Reportedly, early blood T cell clone dynamics best predicted response, with interferon-beta.

The protocol was immunoSEQ multiplex PCR, while the TCRdb copy is restricted to in-frame clones and leaves out a portion. The sample lists around 82,000 clones, roughly four fifths occurring once. In the case of this clone: What it binds is not known.

J was trimmed by 4 bases and V by 1 base; bases with no gene match: 2. CDR1 is SGHVS, CDR2 FQNEAQ, per germline. The CDR3 covers 14 residues. The chain uses TRBV7-8 and TRBJ1-2; TRBD1 aligns across 8 bases. The sequenced sample was peripheral blood, obtained from a patient treated with radiotherapy plus ipilimumab. The sequence was collected from a human donor with non-small cell lung cancer who had stable disease on radiotherapy plus ipilimumab. The CDR3 region is CASSLGDRGYGYTF. DNA of the CDR3: TGTGCCAGCAGCTTAGGAGACAGGGGCTATGGCTACACCTTC. The full variable domain, with the rest looked up from reference TRBV7-8 and TRBJ1-2, is GAGVSQSPRYKVAKRGQDVALRCDPISGHVSLFWYQQALGQGPEFLTYFQNEAQLDKSGLPSDRFFAERPEGSVSTLKIQRTQQEDSAVYLCASSLGDRGYGYTFGSGTRLTVV.